The 4 T cell receptor beta chains in this list originate from one sample, sequenced in a study of patients and donors after allogeneic stem cell transplantation. TCRdb analysed the RT-PCR reads with MiXCR anew, one entry per CDR3 protein. This repertoire shows 920,000 or so distinct CDR3 sequences, about a sixth found once; its top ten account for roughly 6.4%. The sample taken for sequencing was blood, either unsorted or a sorted T cell fraction (not recorded which). These receptors were collected from a human donor who was either an allogeneic HSCT recipient or a stem cell or donor lymphocyte infusion donor (not recorded which). It is not recorded whose cells these are; they may come from a transplant donor.

V usage is TRBV5-6 and J usage is TRBJ1-2; a possible D gene is TRBD1 (5 bases). Germline-derived CDR1 and CDR2 are SGHDT and YYEEEE. V lost 6 bases, J lost 6 bases, and 15 bases lay in between. This CDR3 has 13 amino acids. DNA for the CDR3: TGTGCCAGCAACGATGTTACAGGCGATGGCTACACCTTC. Amino acids: CASNDVTGDGYTF.

This clonotype was observed a few times. V and J are TRBV6-1 and TRBJ2-3, with 10 nucleotides matching TRBD2. The CDR3 spans 14 residues. Per the germline V gene, CDR1 is MNHNS and CDR2 is SASEGT. Trimming took 10 bases from V and 3 from J; bases not matched to a gene: 7. This CDR3 reads CATSGLAETDTQYF. The CDR3 DNA is TGTGCCACCTCCGGACTAGCGGAAACAGATACGCAGTATTTT.

This clonotype was seen only a few times. CDR3 sequence reads: CSVGNSSYEQYF. In nucleotides, the CDR3 is TGCAGCGTTGGAAACAGCTCCTACGAGCAGTACTTC. V is TRBV29-1 and J is TRBJ2-7, with D unclear. Trimming shortened V by 4 bases and J by 0 bases, and 7 bases separated the two germline ends. The CDR3 is made up of 12 amino acids. Germline V CDR1 and CDR2: SQVTM, ANQGSEA.

This clonotype has more than one count but fewer than ten. The V and J genes are TRBV28 and TRBJ1-2; 7 bases match TRBD1. Unmatched junction bases numbered 13, after V lost 10 bases and J lost 8 bases. CDR3 length: 13 residues. Per the germline V gene, CDR1 is MDHEN and CDR2 is SYDVKM. CDR3 nucleotide sequence: TGTGCCACCGACAGGGTGGCCCCGAGGGGCTACACCTTC. Protein sequence: CATDRVAPRGYTF.